This T cell receptor (beta chain) was identified in a study of blood T cell repertoires in COVID-19 (TCRdb year 2020). Study-wide context: Samples from collaborators originated in the United States, Italy and Spain and spanned both the acute and convalescent phases of COVID-19. The material from the prospective study consisted of cDNA or gDNA derived from T cells, B-cell-depleted T cells, or PBMCs. Subjects who had been exposed to COVID-19, were actively infected with it, or had recovered from it provided the deeply sampled blood TCRbeta repertoires that made up the dataset. The repertoires were released in a freely available public database intended as a resource for research on the immune response to SARS-CoV-2. Samples came from the ongoing ImmuneRACE study (first 160 participants) plus 1,254 subjects from 6 global collaborators. A de-identified subject ID, COVID-19 status, age in years and sex were almost always included in the sample metadata. HLA class I and class II types, where available, came from metadata supplied by the sample provider rather than from assay-based typing.

This clone came up many times. The specificity of this receptor is unknown. Base qualities are not at hand, and no much larger clone is one base apart. The immunoSEQ Assay, a bias-controlled multiplex PCR, was used to amplify TCRbeta CDR3 regions from genomic DNA. As for how the authors treated the data: The number of nucleated cells in each sample was estimated by amplification of reference gene primers within the assay. To quantify the absolute abundance of each unique TCRbeta CDR3 rearrangement, sequence reads were collapsed and filtered. For each sample, productive Simpson clonality was calculated as the square root of Simpson's diversity index across productive rearrangements. TCRdb provides this immuneACCESS table in a form limited to in-frame rearrangements. Some clones are lacking; in checked studies, under half of them reflect an unresolved V gene, and why the rest are absent is not known. The V and J calls and the clone size are those of that table, but D and trimming were determined from the DNA. The table for this sample lists 150,000 to 200,000 clones; approximately 80% of them were counted only once. The ten largest account for approximately 13% of the sample.

Each collaborating institution followed its own protocols to collect whole blood in K2EDTA tubes. For TCRbeta analysis, collaborator samples were shipped as frozen whole blood, as isolated PBMCs, or as DNA extracted from either sample type. What the study reported, not specific to this receptor: How much clinical and demographic metadata was included differed by source and by participant, and the metadata was provided uncurated.

The sequence came from an elderly woman with acute or convalescent COVID-19. Material: peripheral blood.

The DNA reads as follows: TGTGCCAGCAGTTTGCCCCTAAACAGGGCTGGGGCCAACGTCCTGACTTTC. Its coded protein is CASSLPLNRAGANVLTF. The V gene is TRBV7-6 and the J gene is TRBJ2-6; TRBD1 is perhaps the D gene, given 6 matching bases. Cut back by 6 bases and 2 bases, the V and J ends lie 17 bases apart. The CDR3 measures 17 amino acids from cysteine to phenylalanine. This entry keeps only the CDR3 DNA: 51 bases, framed from base 1. As encoded in the germline V gene, CDR1 is SGHVS while CDR2 is FNYEAQ.